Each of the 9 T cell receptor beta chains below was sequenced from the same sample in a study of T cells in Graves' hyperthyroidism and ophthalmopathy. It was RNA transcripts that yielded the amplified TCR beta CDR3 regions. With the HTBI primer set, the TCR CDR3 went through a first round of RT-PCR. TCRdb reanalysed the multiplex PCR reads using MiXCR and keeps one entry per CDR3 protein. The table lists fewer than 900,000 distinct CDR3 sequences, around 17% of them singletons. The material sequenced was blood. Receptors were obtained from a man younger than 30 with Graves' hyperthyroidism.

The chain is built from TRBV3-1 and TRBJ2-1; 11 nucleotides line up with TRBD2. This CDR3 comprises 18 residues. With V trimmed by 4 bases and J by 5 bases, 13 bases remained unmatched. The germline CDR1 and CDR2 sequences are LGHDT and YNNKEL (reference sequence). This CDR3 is CASSPQGLAGGSHNEQFF. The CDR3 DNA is TGTGCCAGCAGCCCCCAGGGTCTAGCGGGAGGATCCCACAATGAGCAGTTCTTC.

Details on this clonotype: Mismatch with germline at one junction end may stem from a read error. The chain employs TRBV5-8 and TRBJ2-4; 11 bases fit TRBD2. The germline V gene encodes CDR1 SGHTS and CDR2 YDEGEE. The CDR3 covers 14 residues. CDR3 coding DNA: TGTGCCAGCAGCCCTCCCGGGACTAGCGGCCTCCGAAACTTC. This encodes CASSPPGTSGLRNF.

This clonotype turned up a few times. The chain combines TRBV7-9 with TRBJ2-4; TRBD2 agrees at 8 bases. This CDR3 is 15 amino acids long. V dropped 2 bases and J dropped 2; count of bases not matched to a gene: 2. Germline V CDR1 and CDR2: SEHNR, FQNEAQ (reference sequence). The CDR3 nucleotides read TGTGCCAGCAGCTTAAGCGGGAGTACCAAAAACATTCAGTACTTC. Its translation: CASSLSGSTKNIQYF.

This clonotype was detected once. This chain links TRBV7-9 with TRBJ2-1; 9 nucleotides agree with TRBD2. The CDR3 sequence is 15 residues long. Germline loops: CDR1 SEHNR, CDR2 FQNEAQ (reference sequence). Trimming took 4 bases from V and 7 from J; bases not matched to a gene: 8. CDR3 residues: CASSSAWTSENEQFF. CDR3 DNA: TGTGCCAGCAGCTCGGCCTGGACTAGCGAGAATGAGCAGTTCTTC.

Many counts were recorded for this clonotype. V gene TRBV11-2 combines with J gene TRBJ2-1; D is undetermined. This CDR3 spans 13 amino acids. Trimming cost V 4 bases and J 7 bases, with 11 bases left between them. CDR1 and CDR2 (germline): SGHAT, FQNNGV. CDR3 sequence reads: CASSSIRRNEQFF. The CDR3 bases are TGTGCCAGCAGCTCGATCAGACGGAATGAGCAGTTCTTC. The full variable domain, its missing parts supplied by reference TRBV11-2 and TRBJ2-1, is EAGVAQSPRYKIIEKRQSVAFWCNPISGHATLYWYQQILGQGPKLLIQFQNNGVVDDSQLPKDRFSAERLKGVDSTLKIQPAKLEDSAVYLCASSSIRRNEQFFGPGTRLTVL.

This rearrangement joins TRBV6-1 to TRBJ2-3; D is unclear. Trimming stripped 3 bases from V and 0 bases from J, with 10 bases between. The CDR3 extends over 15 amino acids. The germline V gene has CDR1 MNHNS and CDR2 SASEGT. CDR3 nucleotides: TGTGCCAGCAGTGAGGGCAGACCTAGCACAGATACGCAGTATTTT. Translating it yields CASSEGRPSTDTQYF.

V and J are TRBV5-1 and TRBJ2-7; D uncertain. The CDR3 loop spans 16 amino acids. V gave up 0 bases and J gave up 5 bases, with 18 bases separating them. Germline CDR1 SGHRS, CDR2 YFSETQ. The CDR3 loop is CASSLAGRSGIHEQYF. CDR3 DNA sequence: TGCGCCAGCAGCTTGGCCGGCAGGTCGGGCATCCACGAGCAGTACTTC.

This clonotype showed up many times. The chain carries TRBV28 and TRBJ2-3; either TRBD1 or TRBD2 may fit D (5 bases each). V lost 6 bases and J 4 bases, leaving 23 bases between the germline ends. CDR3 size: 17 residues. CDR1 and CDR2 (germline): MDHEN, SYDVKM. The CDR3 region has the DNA TGTGCCAGCAGCCCCCTAGGCCGAGGGGCGGATGCAGATACGCAGTATTTT. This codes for CASSPLGRGADADTQYF.

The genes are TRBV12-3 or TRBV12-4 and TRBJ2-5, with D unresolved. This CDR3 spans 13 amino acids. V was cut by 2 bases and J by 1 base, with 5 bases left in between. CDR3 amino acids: CASSLIGQETQYF. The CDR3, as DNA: TGTGCCAGCAGTTTAATAGGCCAAGAGACCCAGTACTTC.